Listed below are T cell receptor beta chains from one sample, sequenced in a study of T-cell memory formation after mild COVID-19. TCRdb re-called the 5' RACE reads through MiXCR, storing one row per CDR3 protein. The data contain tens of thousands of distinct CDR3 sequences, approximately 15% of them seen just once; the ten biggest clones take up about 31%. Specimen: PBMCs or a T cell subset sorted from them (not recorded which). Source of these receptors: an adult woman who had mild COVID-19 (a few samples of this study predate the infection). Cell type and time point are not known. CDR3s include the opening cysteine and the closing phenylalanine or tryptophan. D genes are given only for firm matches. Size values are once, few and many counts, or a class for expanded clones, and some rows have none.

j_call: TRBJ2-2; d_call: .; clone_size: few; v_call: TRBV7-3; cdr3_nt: TGTGCCAGCAGCTCCCCAGCGGCCGCGAACACCGGGGAGCTGTTTTTT; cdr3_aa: CASSSPAAANTGELFF
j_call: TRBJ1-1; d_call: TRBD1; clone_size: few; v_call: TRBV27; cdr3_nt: TGTGCCAGCAGTATAACAGGGGGGCGGACTGAAGCTTTCTTT; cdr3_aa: CASSITGGRTEAFF
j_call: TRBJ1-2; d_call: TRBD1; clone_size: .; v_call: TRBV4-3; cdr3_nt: TGCGCCAGCAGCCAAGATCTGGACAGGGGAAGGGGCTACACCTTC; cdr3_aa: CASSQDLDRGRGYTF
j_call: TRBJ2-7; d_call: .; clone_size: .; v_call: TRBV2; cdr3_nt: TGTGCCAGCAGTGAAAGGCTTGTGGCAGGCGGGTACGAGCAGTACTTC; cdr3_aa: CASSERLVAGGYEQYF
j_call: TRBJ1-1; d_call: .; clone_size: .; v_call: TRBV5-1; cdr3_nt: TGCGCCAGCAGCTTTCATGGGGGGCAGGGCACTGAAGCTTTCTTT; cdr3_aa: CASSFHGGQGTEAFF
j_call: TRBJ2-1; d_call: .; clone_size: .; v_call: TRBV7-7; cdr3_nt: TGTGCTAGCAGCTTGGGCCCCGGCGGCTATGAGCAGTTCTTC; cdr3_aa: CASSLGPGGYEQFF
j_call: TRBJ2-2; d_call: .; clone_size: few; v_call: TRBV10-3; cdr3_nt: TGTGCCACCGTAGGAACCGGGGAGCTGTTTTTT; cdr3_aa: CATVGTGELFF
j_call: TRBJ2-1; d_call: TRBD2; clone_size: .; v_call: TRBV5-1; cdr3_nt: TGCGCCAGCAGTTACCTCTTAGCGGGGGGTTTTGGGAATGAGCAGTTCTTC; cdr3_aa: CASSYLLAGGFGNEQFF
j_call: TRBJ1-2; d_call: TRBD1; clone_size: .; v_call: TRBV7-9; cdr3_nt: TGTGCCAGCAGCCTCGGACAGGGAATGGACTATGGCTACACCTTC; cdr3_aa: CASSLGQGMDYGYTF
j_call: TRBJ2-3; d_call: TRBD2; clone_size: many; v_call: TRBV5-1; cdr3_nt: TGCGCCAGCATTGCTAGCGGGGGCTCGGATACGCAGTATTTT; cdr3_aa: CASIASGGSDTQYF
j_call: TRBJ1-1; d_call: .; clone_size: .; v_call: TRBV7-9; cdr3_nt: TGTGCCAGCAGCTTAGGTGTAACTGAAGCTTTCTTT; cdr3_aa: CASSLGVTEAFF
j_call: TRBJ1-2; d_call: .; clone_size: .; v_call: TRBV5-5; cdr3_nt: TGTGCCAGCAGCCTGGACGGGGGCGGCTATGGCTACACCTTC; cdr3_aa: CASSLDGGGYGYTF
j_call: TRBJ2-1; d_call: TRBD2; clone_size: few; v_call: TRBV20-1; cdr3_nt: TGCAGTGTCCCGAGCGGGAGCTCCTACAATGAGCAGTTCTTC; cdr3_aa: CSVPSGSSYNEQFF
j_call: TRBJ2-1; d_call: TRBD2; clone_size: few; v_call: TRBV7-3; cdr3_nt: TGTGCCAGCAGCTTAGAGGCACTAGCGGGAGGGAGCTCCTACAATGAGCAGTTCTTC; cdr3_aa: CASSLEALAGGSSYNEQFF
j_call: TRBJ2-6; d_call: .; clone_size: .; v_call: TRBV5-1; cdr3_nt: TGCGCCAGCAGCTTTGCCCCTTCTGGGGCCAACGTCCTGACTTTC; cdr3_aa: CASSFAPSGANVLTF
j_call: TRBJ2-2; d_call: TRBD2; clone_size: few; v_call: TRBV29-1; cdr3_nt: TGCAGCGTTGATATGGGACTAGCGGAAAACACCGGGGAGCTGTTTTTT; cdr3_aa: CSVDMGLAENTGELFF
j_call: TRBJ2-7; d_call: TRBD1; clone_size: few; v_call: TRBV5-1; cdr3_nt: TGCGCCAGCAGCTTGTTGGGGGACAGCTCCTACGAGCAGTACTTC; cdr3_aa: CASSLLGDSSYEQYF
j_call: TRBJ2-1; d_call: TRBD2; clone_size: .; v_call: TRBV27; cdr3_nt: TGTGCCAGCAGGGGAGCGGGAGGTTACAGGGAGCAGTTCTTC; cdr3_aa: CASRGAGGYREQFF
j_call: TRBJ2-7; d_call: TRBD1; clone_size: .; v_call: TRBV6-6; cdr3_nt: TGTGCCAGCAGTTTCACGGACAGGACATACGAGCAGTACTTC; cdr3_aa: CASSFTDRTYEQYF
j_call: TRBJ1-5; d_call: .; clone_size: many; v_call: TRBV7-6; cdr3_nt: TGTGCCAGCAGCTTAGGGACGGATCAGCCCCAGCATTTT; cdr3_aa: CASSLGTDQPQHF
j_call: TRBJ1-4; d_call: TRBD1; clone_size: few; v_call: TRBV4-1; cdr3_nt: TGCGCCAGCAGCCGGTGGACGGGACAGGGAGATGAAAAACTGTTTTTT; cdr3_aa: CASSRWTGQGDEKLFF
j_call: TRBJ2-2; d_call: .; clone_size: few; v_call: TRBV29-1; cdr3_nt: TGCAGCGTTGTTTACCAAAACACCGGGGAGCTGTTTTTT; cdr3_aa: CSVVYQNTGELFF